Sequencing of this TCR beta chain was carried out in a study of T cell clonality in common variable immunodeficiency. Overall study findings and caveats: CVID subjects had higher TCRbeta clonality than healthy controls, most marked in about a third.

Trimming removed 11 bases from V and 4 bases from J; junction bases left unmatched: 13. The CDR3 has 14 residues. Germline values: CDR1 LNHDA, CDR2 SQIVND (reference sequence). In its sample, this clone was seen many times. What it binds is unknown. Read data end 3 residues before the CDR3 end; the end is taken from the germline J gene. TCRdb keeps only in-frame clones here, not all; method: immunoSEQ multiplex PCR. Observed are roughly 42,000 clones, no singletons, with the top ten taking less than 3.5%. Sequencing was performed on peripheral blood mononuclear cells. The chain combines TRBV19 with TRBJ1-1, with 7 bases aligning to TRBD1. The source of this sequence is a person aged 18 to 75 in good health. The sequenced part of the CDR3 DNA is TGTGCCCGGAATCAACTAGACAGGGCCACTGAA. This translates into CARNQLDRATE. The CDR3 as a whole reads CARNQLDRATEAFF.